The 4 T cell receptor beta chains below were found in one sample sequenced in a study of blood T cell repertoires in COVID-19. Measured with immunoSEQ multiplex PCR; TCRdb has only the in-frame clones, and not every one. The table lists tens of thousands of clones, about 83% of them singletons. The sequenced sample was peripheral blood. These receptors were collected from a man older than 75 with acute or convalescent COVID-19.

The V gene is TRBV7-2, the J gene TRBJ2-7; 9 bases line up with TRBD2. Trimming took 1 base from V and 5 from J; bases not matched to a gene: 12. In germline, CDR1 is SGHTA, CDR2 FQGNSA. There are 17 residues in the CDR3. CDR3 residues: CASSLVVAGVSPHEQYF. The CDR3 DNA is TGTGCCAGCAGCTTAGTGGTAGCGGGAGTCAGTCCCCACGAGCAGTACTTC.

V gene TRBV21-1 combines with J gene TRBJ1-1; the table calls TRBD1, which could not be checked here. TRBV21-1 is listed as a pseudogene. The CDR3 sequence is 18 residues long. The DNA for the CDR3 is TGTGCCAGCAGCAAAGGCCGGGACGGGACAGGGGTGGACACTGAAGCTTTCTTT. Translation: CASSKGRDGTGVDTEAFF.

This rearrangement joins TRBV5-1 to TRBJ1-4, with 8 bases identical to TRBD1. V shed 0 bases, J shed 8 bases, and the junction held 3 bases outside the gene matches. Germline V gene data show CDR1 as SGHRS and CDR2 as YFSETQ. This CDR3 is built from 14 residues. The CDR3 spells CASSLGRGQEKLFF. Written as DNA, the CDR3 is TGCGCCAGCAGCTTGGGCAGGGGGCAGGAAAAACTGTTTTTT.

The rearrangement uses TRBV2 and TRBJ1-1; 12 bases align to TRBD1. This CDR3 is built from 14 residues. From germline, CDR1 is SNHLY and CDR2 FYNNEI. V trimming: 3 bases; J trimming: 7 bases; junction bases outside the gene matches: 3. CDR3 sequence (DNA): TGTGCCAGCAGTGAGGGACAGGGGGCGGGTGAAGCTTTCTTT. This sequence encodes CASSEGQGAGEAFF.